The 2 T cell receptor beta chains below come from one sample, sequenced in a study of human T cells and chemical hapten exposure (TCRdb year 2021). The intended sense of this specimen's time point label: patch test 1, 2 weeks after DPC sensitization. Interpreted using the paper, the treatment or condition label stands for: therapeutic diphenylcyclopropenone sensitization with weekly scalp DPC. Library method: RACE. The instrument was a NextSeq 500. Clones were called with MiXCR by TCRdb after fastp trimmed the public reads at Q25, and only in-frame beta chains were retained. Rows with one shared CDR3 protein collapse into an entry with the most common genes and DNA. Recorded for this sample are approximately 80,000 distinct CDR3 sequences; about 11% of them occurred a single time. About 4% of the sample lies in the top ten. The input for sequencing was whole blood, taken in connection with sensitization to the hapten diphenylcyclopropenone (DPC). Source of these receptors: a woman aged 50 to 60 with alopecia areata. Some clones in this sample may be carry-over from other donors' samples.

This clonotype occurred many times. This chain joins TRBV19 and TRBJ1-1; no clear D. The CDR3 loop spans 15 amino acids. Trimming shortened V by 3 bases and J by 4 bases, and 15 bases separated the two germline ends. Germline-derived CDR1 and CDR2 are LNHDA and SQIVND (reference sequence). The CDR3 spells CASSIQPLARTEAFF. In DNA form, the CDR3 reads TGTGCCAGTAGTATCCAACCGCTAGCGCGCACTGAAGCTTTCTTT. Full variable domain (missing parts from reference TRBV19 and TRBJ1-1): DGGITQSPKYLFRKEGQNVTLSCEQNLNHDAMYWYRQDPGQGLRLIYYSQIVNDFQKGDIAEGYSVSREKKESFPLTVTSAQKNPTAFYLCASSIQPLARTEAFFGQGTRLTVV.

This clonotype was seen ten or more times. The chain links TRBV7-2 to TRBJ1-2; D not resolved. Trimming cost V 5 bases and J 2 bases, with 12 bases left between them. This CDR3 comprises 14 residues. Germline-derived CDR1 and CDR2 are SGHTA and FQGNSA. The CDR3 DNA reads TGTGCCAGCAGCACAGCCCGGAAAAACTATGGCTACACCTTC. It translates to CASSTARKNYGYTF.